Following are 5 T cell receptor beta chains from one sample sequenced in a study of T cell repertoires in cytomegalovirus infection. TCRdb reprocessed the reads via MiXCR and lists one record per CDR3 protein. The repertoire consists of under 350,000 distinct CDR3 sequences, with 9.6% occurring once and the leading ten covering 2.5%. Sequencing was performed on PBMCs. These receptors originate from a human donor in good health (CMV status not recorded). Some clones in this sample may be carry-over from other donors' samples.

Many counts were recorded for this clonotype. V is TRBV4-3 and J is TRBJ2-7; D assignment may be TRBD1 or TRBD2 (6 bases each). V was shortened by 1 base and J by 3 bases, with 19 bases between the two germline ends. Per germline, CDR1 LGHNA and CDR2 YSLEER. The CDR3 runs 17 residues. The CDR3 DNA reads TGCGCCAGCAGCCAAGTATACCGGGGGCAGGGAAACTACGAGCAGTACGTC. Amino acids: CASSQVYRGQGNYEQYV.

The J gene is TRBJ2-3, the V gene TRBV29-1, with D possibly matching TRBD2 (6 bases). V dropped 4 bases and J dropped 3 bases, with 11 bases sitting between them. Germline lookup yields CDR1 SQVTM and CDR2 ANQGSEA. CDR3 length: 13 residues. The CDR3 sequence is CSVGTKGTDTQYF. Written as DNA, the CDR3 is TGCAGCGTTGGGACTAAGGGGACAGATACGCAGTATTTT.

This clonotype was detected many times. In DNA form, the CDR3 reads TGTGCCAGTACGCGGGGGGCCGGTGCAGATACGCAGTATTTT. It codes for CASTRGAGADTQYF. The V and J genes are TRBV2 and TRBJ2-3; TRBD2 matches at 8 bases. Germline CDR1 is SNHLY and CDR2 is FYNNEI. The J segment lost 4 bases and the V segment lost 9 bases, leaving 9 bases of the junction unmatched. The CDR3 consists of 14 residues.

This clonotype was observed at least ten times. The chain carries TRBV7-8 and TRBJ1-1; a possible D gene is TRBD1 (5 bases). CDR1 SGHVS and CDR2 FQNEAQ come from the germline V gene. This CDR3 is built from 11 residues. The V and J ends lost 5 bases and 8 bases respectively, with 9 bases between them. CDR3: CASSPGQEAFF. The CDR3 region has the DNA TGTGCCAGCAGCCCTGGACAAGAAGCTTTCTTT.

This clonotype was recorded at least ten times. This chain links TRBV20-1 with TRBJ2-7, with 7 bases aligning to TRBD1. Trimming took 4 bases from V and 7 from J; bases not matched to a gene: 7. The CDR3 is 12 amino acids. CDR1 and CDR2 (germline): DFQATT, SNEGSKA (reference sequence). The CDR3 DNA sequence: TGCAGTGCTACCCGGGACAGAGGGGAGCAGTACTTC. Translated: CSATRDRGEQYF.